These T cell receptor beta chains were read from a single sample in a study of T-cell memory formation after mild COVID-19. From the 5' RACE reads, TCRdb called clonotypes with MiXCR, one entry per CDR3 protein. The data show hundreds of thousands of distinct CDR3 sequences, around a sixth seen once. The source material was PBMCs or a T cell subset sorted from them (not recorded which). The origin of the receptors is a man between 18 and 29 years old who had mild COVID-19 (a few samples of this study predate the infection). Cell type and time point are not known. Both conserved end residues are part of each CDR3. A D gene is named only where the DNA matches it firmly. Clone size, where shown, is once, few, many, or a class for clones that have expanded.

clone_size,v_call,j_call,d_call,cdr3_aa,cdr3_nt
-,TRBV12-3/TRBV12-4,TRBJ1-5,TRBD1,CASSWGQPWPQHF,TGTGCCAGCAGTTGGGGACAGCCATGGCCCCAGCATTTT
-,TRBV12-3/TRBV12-4,TRBJ1-2,-,CASSSLEQVFNYGYTF,TGTGCCAGCAGTTCTTTGGAACAGGTCTTTAACTATGGCTACACCTTC
-,TRBV27,TRBJ1-2,-,CASSLREKDGYTF,TGTGCCAGCAGTTTAAGGGAAAAAGATGGCTACACCTTC
-,TRBV9,TRBJ2-3,TRBD1,CASSATGARTYTDTQYF,TGTGCCAGCAGCGCGACAGGGGCGCGGACCTACACAGATACGCAGTATTTT
-,TRBV4-3,TRBJ2-2,-,CASSQDGQGDVLSGELFF,TGCGCCAGCAGCCAAGACGGCCAGGGTGATGTTTTGAGCGGGGAGCTGTTTTTT
few,TRBV6-1,TRBJ2-2,-,CASSAGVGTGELFF,TGTGCCAGCAGTGCCGGGGTGGGCACCGGGGAGCTGTTTTTT
-,TRBV7-9,TRBJ2-2,TRBD2,CASSLKRGSTGELFF,TGTGCCAGCAGCTTGAAGCGGGGGTCCACCGGGGAGCTGTTTTTT
few,TRBV7-6,TRBJ1-2,-,CASSLPAPVAYGYTF,TGTGCCAGCAGCTTACCGGCCCCGGTCGCCTATGGCTACACCTTC
many,TRBV7-2,TRBJ2-1,TRBD1,CASSLAGTAYNEQFF,TGTGCCAGCAGCTTAGCCGGGACAGCCTACAATGAGCAGTTCTTC
-,TRBV20-1,TRBJ2-3,-,CSATGPLLIDTQYF,TGCAGTGCTACGGGACCCTTGCTGATAGATACGCAGTATTTT
once,TRBV21-1,TRBJ2-3,-,CASSKAVGDSPGADTQYF,TGTGCCAGCAGCAAAGCCGTCGGCGACAGCCCAGGGGCAGATACGCAGTATTTT
-,TRBV7-8,TRBJ2-1,TRBD2,CASSLGTRFHNEQFF,TGTGCCAGCAGCTTAGGGACTAGATTTCACAATGAGCAGTTCTTC
-,TRBV10-3,TRBJ2-2,-,CAISVGRPESGTGELFF,TGTGCCATCAGTGTGGGACGCCCCGAATCGGGGACCGGGGAGCTGTTTTTT
-,TRBV7-2,TRBJ2-1,TRBD1,CASSSPSRGRIYNEQFF,TGTGCCAGCAGCTCCCCCTCGAGGGGGCGCATTTACAATGAGCAGTTCTTC
-,TRBV5-1,TRBJ2-5,TRBD1,CASSTQGVETQYF,TGCGCCAGCAGCACCCAGGGGGTGGAGACCCAGTACTTC
many,TRBV6-2/TRBV6-3,TRBJ1-1,-,CASSYGAVLRDIPNTEAFF,TGTGCCAGCAGTTACGGGGCTGTTCTCCGGGACATCCCGAACACTGAAGCTTTCTTT
-,TRBV20-1,TRBJ2-5,TRBD1,CSARGDREQETQYF,TGCAGTGCTAGAGGGGACAGGGAACAAGAGACCCAGTACTTC
few,TRBV25-1,TRBJ2-1,TRBD2,CASRGDYLYNEQFF,TGTGCCAGCAGGGGGGACTACCTTTACAATGAGCAGTTCTTC
-,TRBV9,TRBJ2-3,-,CASSVVVGVGDTQYF,TGTGCCAGCAGCGTTGTTGTGGGTGTAGGAGATACGCAGTATTTT
-,TRBV6-6,TRBJ1-4,-,CASSWQGGEKLFF,TGTGCCAGCAGTTGGCAGGGAGGTGAAAAACTGTTTTTT
-,TRBV30,TRBJ2-5,TRBD1,CAWSEPGGALIKETQYF,TGTGCCTGGAGTGAGCCAGGGGGCGCCTTGATTAAGGAGACCCAGTACTTC
few,TRBV4-3,TRBJ2-3,-,CASSQDWSRLPDTQYF,TGCGCCAGCAGCCAAGATTGGAGCAGACTGCCAGATACGCAGTATTTT
-,TRBV7-2,TRBJ2-5,-,CASSPLGRGETQYF,TGTGCCAGCAGCCCCCTTGGAAGGGGAGAGACCCAGTACTTC
-,TRBV9,TRBJ1-2,TRBD1,CASTQGARGYTF,TGTGCCAGCACCCAGGGGGCGCGTGGCTACACCTTC
few,TRBV20-1,TRBJ2-3,TRBD2,CSGAGGKDTQYF,TGCAGTGGTGCGGGGGGCAAAGATACGCAGTATTTT
-,TRBV4-3,TRBJ1-6,-,CASRAQTHNSPLHF,TGCGCCAGCAGGGCGCAGACACACAATTCACCCCTCCACTTT
few,TRBV28,TRBJ1-1,TRBD1,CASSLRTGMTEAFF,TGTGCCAGCAGCCTCAGGACAGGGATGACTGAAGCTTTCTTT
few,TRBV7-9,TRBJ1-4,-,CASSPGVRGKLFF,TGTGCCAGCAGCCCAGGGGTACGCGGAAAACTGTTTTTT
-,TRBV21-1,TRBJ1-6,-,CATPKEDRPNSPLHF,TGTGCCACCCCGAAGGAGGACAGACCTAATTCACCCCTCCACTTT
many,TRBV6-2/TRBV6-3,TRBJ2-3,TRBD1,CASRTTGLGTDTQYF,TGTGCCAGCAGGACGACAGGGTTGGGCACAGATACGCAGTATTTT
-,TRBV6-2/TRBV6-3,TRBJ2-7,TRBD1,CAGGQGPLEQYF,TGTGCCGGAGGACAGGGTCCCCTCGAGCAGTACTTC